This is a list of T cell receptor beta chains from one sample in a study of blood T cell repertoires in COVID-19. TCRdb's copy holds only in-frame clones and misses some; the assay was immunoSEQ multiplex PCR. The profile covers 150,000 to 200,000 clones, with around four fifths appearing a single time and approximately 0.9% taken by the ten largest. Sequencing was performed on peripheral blood. Receptor source: a man aged 55 to 70 with COVID-19, enrolled during active disease. Each CDR3 is given with its conserved first and last residue. Fields, in order: V gene, clone size, J gene, D gene, CDR3 DNA, CDR3 protein. A D gene is named only where the DNA matches it firmly. Not every row has a clone size; where given, it reads once, few, many or a size class.

v_call: TRBV6-5
clone_size: NA
j_call: TRBJ1-4
d_call: NA
cdr3_nt: TGTGCCAGCAGTCAGGATCTGACCAATGAAAAACTGTTTTTT
cdr3_aa: CASSQDLTNEKLFF

v_call: TRBV3-1/TRBV3-2
clone_size: NA
j_call: TRBJ2-7
d_call: TRBD2
cdr3_nt: TGTGCCAGCAGCCAGGGACCCGGACTAGCGGGGTCCTACGAGCAGTACTTC
cdr3_aa: CASSQGPGLAGSYEQYF

v_call: TRBV6-1
clone_size: NA
j_call: TRBJ1-5
d_call: TRBD1
cdr3_nt: TGTGCCAGCAGTGAAATCGGACAGGGCCTACAGCATTTT
cdr3_aa: CASSEIGQGLQHF

v_call: TRBV28
clone_size: NA
j_call: TRBJ2-1
d_call: TRBD2
cdr3_nt: TGTGCCAGCAGTTCAGGACTAGCGGGAGAGTCGGGAACTGAGCAGTTCTTC
cdr3_aa: CASSSGLAGESGTEQFF

v_call: TRBV7-7
clone_size: once
j_call: TRBJ1-5
d_call: TRBD1
cdr3_nt: TGTGCCAGCAGCCTGGACAGGTGGGGTCAGCCCCAGCATTTT
cdr3_aa: CASSLDRWGQPQHF

v_call: TRBV27
clone_size: NA
j_call: TRBJ1-6
d_call: NA
cdr3_nt: TGTGCCAGCGGTGAGGGTGATTCACCCCTCCACTTT
cdr3_aa: CASGEGDSPLHF

v_call: TRBV7-9
clone_size: NA
j_call: TRBJ1-2
d_call: TRBD1
cdr3_nt: TGTGCCAGCAGCTTCGGACAGGGGCCCCGGGCCTATGGCTACACCTTC
cdr3_aa: CASSFGQGPRAYGYTF

v_call: TRBV11-3
clone_size: NA
j_call: TRBJ2-1
d_call: TRBD2
cdr3_nt: TGTGCCAGCAGCTTAAATAGCGGGGGCTACAATGAGCAGTTCTTC
cdr3_aa: CASSLNSGGYNEQFF

v_call: TRBV6-5
clone_size: NA
j_call: TRBJ1-1
d_call: NA
cdr3_nt: TGTGCCGCAACGGGGACTGAAGCTTTCTTT
cdr3_aa: CAATGTEAFF

v_call: TRBV6-6
clone_size: NA
j_call: TRBJ2-3
d_call: TRBD1
cdr3_nt: TGTGCCAGCAGTTACCGGGGACAGGGAGGGGCAGATACGCAGTATTTT
cdr3_aa: CASSYRGQGGADTQYF

v_call: TRBV7-9
clone_size: NA
j_call: TRBJ1-6
d_call: NA
cdr3_nt: TGTGCCAGCAGCAAAACGGGCTATAATTCACCCCTCCACTTT
cdr3_aa: CASSKTGYNSPLHF

v_call: TRBV5-1
clone_size: NA
j_call: TRBJ2-7
d_call: TRBD2
cdr3_nt: TGCGCCAGCAGCTTGGAGGGGACTAGAAGATACGAGCAGTACTTC
cdr3_aa: CASSLEGTRRYEQYF

v_call: TRBV19
clone_size: NA
j_call: TRBJ1-5
d_call: NA
cdr3_nt: TGTGCCAGTAGTATTGAGACGGCACAGAATCAGCCCCAGCATTTT
cdr3_aa: CASSIETAQNQPQHF

v_call: TRBV5-1
clone_size: NA
j_call: TRBJ1-3
d_call: NA
cdr3_nt: TGCGCCAGCAGCTTGGCCCCAGGGGCTGGAAACACCATATATTTT
cdr3_aa: CASSLAPGAGNTIYF

v_call: TRBV6-5
clone_size: once
j_call: TRBJ2-3
d_call: NA
cdr3_nt: TGTGCCAGCAGGGTAGACACAGATACGCAGTATTTT
cdr3_aa: CASRVDTDTQYF

v_call: TRBV27
clone_size: NA
j_call: TRBJ2-1
d_call: TRBD1
cdr3_nt: TGTGCCAGCAGGCGACAGGGGAACTCCTACAATGAGCAGTTCTTC
cdr3_aa: CASRRQGNSYNEQFF

v_call: TRBV5-1
clone_size: NA
j_call: TRBJ1-6
d_call: NA
cdr3_nt: TGCGCCAGCAGCTTGGATGACAGTAGGGTTTCACCCCTCCACTTT
cdr3_aa: CASSLDDSRVSPLHF

v_call: TRBV19
clone_size: once
j_call: TRBJ2-5
d_call: NA
cdr3_nt: TGTGCCAGTAGTATACAAACGGGGAAAGAGACCCAGTACTTC
cdr3_aa: CASSIQTGKETQYF

v_call: TRBV13
clone_size: NA
j_call: TRBJ2-7
d_call: TRBD2
cdr3_nt: TGTGCCAGCAGCAGGACTAGTGCCTACGAGCAGTACTTC
cdr3_aa: CASSRTSAYEQYF

v_call: TRBV27
clone_size: NA
j_call: TRBJ2-7
d_call: TRBD2
cdr3_nt: TGTGCCAGCAGTTCGTCTAGCGGGAGAAACGAGCAGTACTTC
cdr3_aa: CASSSSSGRNEQYF

v_call: TRBV5-1
clone_size: once
j_call: TRBJ2-4
d_call: NA
cdr3_nt: TGCGCCAGCAGCTTTGGGGGGAGAAAAAACATTCAGTACTTC
cdr3_aa: CASSFGGRKNIQYF

v_call: TRBV5-1
clone_size: NA
j_call: TRBJ2-7
d_call: TRBD1
cdr3_nt: TGCGCCAGCGGTTCGCTTGCGGGACAGGCGTTCTACGAGCAGTACTTC
cdr3_aa: CASGSLAGQAFYEQYF

v_call: TRBV4-3
clone_size: NA
j_call: TRBJ1-6
d_call: NA
cdr3_nt: TGCGCCAGCAGCCAAGGATTAGGGCAGGGAGGATCACCCCTCCACTTT
cdr3_aa: CASSQGLGQGGSPLHF

v_call: TRBV5-1
clone_size: once
j_call: TRBJ1-2
d_call: TRBD1
cdr3_nt: TGCGCCAGCAGCCCGGGACAGGGTGAGGGGAGCTATGGCTACACCTTC
cdr3_aa: CASSPGQGEGSYGYTF

v_call: TRBV19
clone_size: NA
j_call: TRBJ1-5
d_call: NA
cdr3_nt: TGTGCCAGTAGTATTTTAGTCGGCAATCAGCCCCAGCATTTT
cdr3_aa: CASSILVGNQPQHF

v_call: TRBV2
clone_size: NA
j_call: TRBJ1-5
d_call: TRBD1
cdr3_nt: TGTGCCAGCAGGGAGGACAGGGCTTATAGCAATCAGCCCCAGCATTTT
cdr3_aa: CASREDRAYSNQPQHF

v_call: TRBV28
clone_size: NA
j_call: TRBJ2-1
d_call: TRBD2
cdr3_nt: TGTGCCGGCGGACTAGCGGCCTCCTACAATGAGCAGTTCTTC
cdr3_aa: CAGGLAASYNEQFF

v_call: TRBV5-6
clone_size: NA
j_call: TRBJ1-2
d_call: NA
cdr3_nt: TGTGCCAGCAGCTTACGGGGGAACTATGGCTACACCTTC
cdr3_aa: CASSLRGNYGYTF

v_call: TRBV7-9
clone_size: NA
j_call: TRBJ1-1
d_call: TRBD1
cdr3_nt: TGTGCCAGCAGCTTACAAGGGGGCTGGAGCACTGAAGCTTTCTTT
cdr3_aa: CASSLQGGWSTEAFF

v_call: TRBV6-6
clone_size: NA
j_call: TRBJ1-6
d_call: NA
cdr3_nt: TGTGCCAGCAGTTATCCCGGACAGACCTCACCCCTCCACTTT
cdr3_aa: CASSYPGQTSPLHF

v_call: TRBV19
clone_size: NA
j_call: TRBJ1-1
d_call: TRBD1
cdr3_nt: TGTGCCAGTAGTATAGATTCCGGGACAGGGGGTGAAGCTTTCTTT
cdr3_aa: CASSIDSGTGGEAFF

v_call: TRBV28
clone_size: NA
j_call: TRBJ1-1
d_call: TRBD1
cdr3_nt: TGTGCCAGCAGGGCAGGGGGCGAATTTATGAACACTGAAGCTTTCTTT
cdr3_aa: CASRAGGEFMNTEAFF

v_call: TRBV2
clone_size: NA
j_call: TRBJ2-1
d_call: TRBD2
cdr3_nt: TGTGCCAGCAGGGAAACTAGCGGGAGGGCCGGGAGGGCTGAGCAGTTCTTC
cdr3_aa: CASRETSGRAGRAEQFF

v_call: TRBV11-3
clone_size: NA
j_call: TRBJ2-1
d_call: NA
cdr3_nt: TGTGCCAGCAGCTACACAGGGGTCCGGGGGAATGAGCAGTTCTTC
cdr3_aa: CASSYTGVRGNEQFF

v_call: TRBV5-4
clone_size: few
j_call: TRBJ1-2
d_call: NA
cdr3_nt: TGTGCCAGCAGCTCCCGGCCCAGCGGCTATGGCTACACCTTC
cdr3_aa: CASSSRPSGYGYTF

v_call: TRBV5-1
clone_size: once
j_call: TRBJ1-2
d_call: NA
cdr3_nt: TGCGCCAGCAGCTTGCAGGGGTATGGCTACACCTTC
cdr3_aa: CASSLQGYGYTF

v_call: TRBV28
clone_size: NA
j_call: TRBJ2-7
d_call: TRBD1
cdr3_nt: TGTGCCAGCAGAACCGGGACAGGGCCGTACTTC
cdr3_aa: CASRTGTGPYF

v_call: TRBV9
clone_size: NA
j_call: TRBJ1-5
d_call: NA
cdr3_nt: TGTGCCAGCAGCGGGAGTGTCAATCAGCCCCAGCATTTT
cdr3_aa: CASSGSVNQPQHF

v_call: TRBV7-9
clone_size: NA
j_call: TRBJ2-3
d_call: TRBD1
cdr3_nt: TGTGCCAGCAGCGATTGGACCCCGGGACAGGGAACAGATACGCAGTATTTT
cdr3_aa: CASSDWTPGQGTDTQYF

v_call: TRBV4-1
clone_size: few
j_call: TRBJ2-7
d_call: TRBD2
cdr3_nt: TGCGCCAGCAGCCCGGGACTAGCTGAGACTAACGAGCAGTACTTC
cdr3_aa: CASSPGLAETNEQYF

v_call: TRBV7-9
clone_size: once
j_call: TRBJ1-1
d_call: NA
cdr3_nt: TGTGCCAGCAGCTTCGGAGTCTCCGGGAATGAAGCTTTCTTT
cdr3_aa: CASSFGVSGNEAFF

v_call: TRBV6-5
clone_size: NA
j_call: TRBJ1-4
d_call: NA
cdr3_nt: TGTGCCAGCAGTTACGGCGGGGGCGTGGGTGAAAAACTGTTTTTT
cdr3_aa: CASSYGGGVGEKLFF

v_call: TRBV12-5
clone_size: NA
j_call: TRBJ2-1
d_call: TRBD1
cdr3_nt: TGTGCTACCAAAGGGGCGGACAGGGGGCTTCCTAGCTCCTACAATGAGCAGTTCTTC
cdr3_aa: CATKGADRGLPSSYNEQFF

v_call: TRBV5-1
clone_size: NA
j_call: TRBJ2-1
d_call: NA
cdr3_nt: TGCGCCAGCAGCTTGGAGACAGGCCGGCCCTACAATGAGCAGTTCTTC
cdr3_aa: CASSLETGRPYNEQFF

v_call: TRBV29-1
clone_size: NA
j_call: TRBJ2-1
d_call: NA
cdr3_nt: TGCAGCGTTGAGCGGAGCTCCTACAATGAGCAGTTCTTC
cdr3_aa: CSVERSSYNEQFF

v_call: TRBV19
clone_size: few
j_call: TRBJ1-2
d_call: NA
cdr3_nt: TGTGCCACCTCCCCCGAGGTTAACTATGGCTACACCTTC
cdr3_aa: CATSPEVNYGYTF

v_call: TRBV2
clone_size: NA
j_call: TRBJ1-1
d_call: NA
cdr3_nt: TGTGCCAGCAGGAGGGTAGGTCAGGGGATTGACACTGAAGCTTTCTTT
cdr3_aa: CASRRVGQGIDTEAFF

v_call: TRBV18
clone_size: NA
j_call: TRBJ1-1
d_call: TRBD1
cdr3_nt: TGTGCCAGCTCCGGACAGGTGAACACTGAAGCTTTCTTT
cdr3_aa: CASSGQVNTEAFF

v_call: TRBV20-1
clone_size: NA
j_call: TRBJ2-5
d_call: NA
cdr3_nt: TGCAGTGCTAAAATAGTGGAGACCCAGTACTTC
cdr3_aa: CSAKIVETQYF